This T cell receptor (beta chain) was recovered during a study of T cells in Graves' hyperthyroidism and ophthalmopathy. Trimming took off 4 bases at V and 4 bases at J, with 14 bases between the two ends. Germline-derived CDR1 and CDR2 are SGHVS and FQNEAQ. This CDR3 is built from 15 residues. General observations from the study: In the analysis, a 13 V-J model separated ophthalmopathy from stable hyperthyroidism.

Ophthalmopathy patients showed a Clinical Activity Score of at least 3, NOSPECS grade of at least 4 and duration under 3 months. Uncontrolled infection, other autoimmune disease, pregnancy and lactation each barred patients from inclusion. This clonotype was seen ten or more times. The target antigen is unknown. It was RNA transcripts that yielded the amplified TCR beta CDR3 regions. The HTBI primer set was used in a first-round RT-PCR of the TCR CDR3. TCRdb passed the multiplex PCR reads through MiXCR, listing each CDR3 protein once. Among 450,000 to 650,000 distinct CDR3 sequences listed, approximately 15% were seen once.

The sequence was obtained from a woman younger than 35 with Graves' ophthalmopathy. J is TRBJ2-1 and V is TRBV7-8; D may be TRBD2 (5 bases). Sequenced material: blood. CDR3 loop: CASSSRRGGYNEQFF. In nucleotides, the CDR3 is TGTGCCAGCAGCTCCCGCCGAGGAGGATACAATGAGCAGTTCTTC.